This T cell receptor beta chain comes out of a study of blood T cell repertoires in COVID-19. On the study more broadly: T cells, B-cell-depleted T cells, or PBMCs supplied cDNA or gDNA.

Germline V lookup: CDR1 LGHNA, CDR2 YSLEER. The CDR3 has 16 residues. V trimming: 0 bases; J trimming: 6 bases; junction bases outside the gene matches: 7. Method: immunoSEQ multiplex PCR; TCRdb's copy keeps in-frame clones and lacks some. The profile shows 53,000 or so clones, over 70% of them singletons. The source is a human donor with active or convalescent COVID-19. The donor label of this sample is uncertain. V gene TRBV4-3 combines with J gene TRBJ2-3, with 9 bases aligning to TRBD2. The sequencing sample was made of peripheral blood. CDR3 nucleotides: TGCGCCAGCAGCCAAGAAAAGTCGGCGGGAGGGGATACGCAGTATTTT. Translation gives CASSQEKSAGGDTQYF.